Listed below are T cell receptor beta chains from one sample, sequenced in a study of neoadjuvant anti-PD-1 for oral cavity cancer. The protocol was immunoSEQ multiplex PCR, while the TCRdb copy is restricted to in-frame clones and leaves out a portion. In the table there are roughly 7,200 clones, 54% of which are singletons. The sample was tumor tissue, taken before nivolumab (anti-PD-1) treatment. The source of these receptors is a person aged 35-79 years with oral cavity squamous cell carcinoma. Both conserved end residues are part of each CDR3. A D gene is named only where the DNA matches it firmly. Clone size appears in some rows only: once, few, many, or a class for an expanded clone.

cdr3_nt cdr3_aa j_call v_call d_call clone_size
TGTGCCAGCAGCCCCCCCGGGTACGAGCAGTACTTC CASSPPGYEQYF TRBJ2-7 TRBV11-2 . large
TGTGCCAGCAGTTTATCGACGGGCGGGTACTATGGCTACACCTTC CASSLSTGGYYGYTF TRBJ1-2 TRBV27 . .
TGTGCCAGCAGCTTCCGGACAAGGAGAGGGAATCAGCCCCAGCATTTT CASSFRTRRGNQPQHF TRBJ1-5 TRBV7-3 . once
TGTGCCAGCAGCTTAGGGGCAGGTTCTTCACCCCTCCACTTT CASSLGAGSSPLHF TRBJ1-6 TRBV7-2 . few
TGCGCCAGCAGCTTGGAACAGGGAGGTGGCTACACCTTC CASSLEQGGGYTF TRBJ1-2 TRBV5-1 . .
TGTGCCAGTAGTTCCCACAGGGAGGCCGTCTATGGCTACACCTTC CASSSHREAVYGYTF TRBJ1-2 TRBV19 . few
TGCGCCAGCAGCTTGGATGGGAGGGCTAGCAAAAGCGCAGATACGCAGTATTTT CASSLDGRASKSADTQYF TRBJ2-3 TRBV5-1 TRBD2 few
TGTGCCAGCAGCTTCCGGACAAGGAGAGGGAATCAGCCCCAGCATTTT CASSFRTRRGNQPQHF TRBJ1-5 TRBV7-7 . large
TGTGCCAGTAGTATAAGGGTCGGATACAGGGTTGGACATGGCTACACCTTC CASSIRVGYRVGHGYTF TRBJ1-2 TRBV19 . large
TGCGCCAGCAGCTGGTCTAGCGGGGGGGCCTCTCGGAATGAGCAGTTCTTC CASSWSSGGASRNEQFF TRBJ2-1 TRBV5-1 TRBD2 .
TGTGCCAGTAGAGAAGTACAGGGGGCCAACTATGGCTACACCTTC CASREVQGANYGYTF TRBJ1-2 TRBV19 TRBD1 .
TGTGCCAGCAGCCCACGGGGGGGTGAGCAGTTCTTC CASSPRGGEQFF TRBJ2-1 TRBV7-8 TRBD2 .
TGTGCCAGCAGTTTATTGATCCGGGACGGAAACACCATATATTTT CASSLLIRDGNTIYF TRBJ1-3 TRBV28 . .
TGTGCCTGGGGAGGGCAGGGGGGAGTAGGAGAGACCCAGTACTTC CAWGGQGGVGETQYF TRBJ2-5 TRBV30 . .
TGCGCCAGCAGCGTCTCAGTGTCCGGGCCCCAGCATTTT CASSVSVSGPQHF TRBJ1-5 TRBV5-1 . .
TGTGCCAGCAGTGTTAAAAGTGGGTACGAGCAGTACTTC CASSVKSGYEQYF TRBJ2-7 TRBV7-9 . .
TGTGCCAGTAGTAATCGGGCAAGCACAGATACGCAGTATTTT CASSNRASTDTQYF TRBJ2-3 TRBV19 . .
TGTGCCAGCAGCTTCCGGGACCAGTCCACAGATACGCAGTATTTT CASSFRDQSTDTQYF TRBJ2-3 TRBV7-9 . few
TGTGCCAGCAGGACCTGGCAGCCCGGGAAAGAGACCCAGTACTTC CASRTWQPGKETQYF TRBJ2-5 TRBV2 . .
TGTGCCAGCAACCCGACACTTTACAATGAGCAGTTCTTC CASNPTLYNEQFF TRBJ2-1 TRBV14 . .
TGTGCCAGCAGCGTAGAAGGAACCTTAGGCGGAGGTGAGACCCAGTACTTC CASSVEGTLGGGETQYF TRBJ2-5 TRBV9 . .
TGCGCCAGCAGGCGCCGTCGCACAGATACGCAGTATTTT CASRRRRTDTQYF TRBJ2-3 TRBV5-1 . .
TGTGCCAGCTCGACAGGGCTGAACACTGAAGCTTTCTTT CASSTGLNTEAFF TRBJ1-1 TRBV18 TRBD1 .
TGTGCCAGCAGCCGGGATCTGGGGGCCATATTGAGTTCACCCCTCCACTTT CASSRDLGAILSSPLHF TRBJ1-6 TRBV5-5 . .
TGTGCCAGCCAGACCAGGGGGACTGAAGCTTTCTTT CASQTRGTEAFF TRBJ1-1 TRBV19 TRBD1 .
TGTGCCAGCACCTTGGGACTAGCGGTCGCGGGGGGGGAGTTCTTC CASTLGLAVAGGEFF TRBJ2-1 TRBV7-9 TRBD2 .
TGTGCCAGCAGCGAGGGACAGCCAAGCTTCTATGGCTACACCTTC CASSEGQPSFYGYTF TRBJ1-2 TRBV11-2 TRBD1 .
TGTGCCAGCAAACCGGACAGGTTTATTGGAGCTTTCTTT CASKPDRFIGAFF TRBJ1-1 TRBV28 TRBD1 few
TGCGCCAGCAGCTTGGGAGTAGCGGGATCGACCCAGTACTTC CASSLGVAGSTQYF TRBJ2-5 TRBV5-1 TRBD2 .
TGTGCCAGCAGCCACGGGACTTTACAAGAGACCCAGTACTTC CASSHGTLQETQYF TRBJ2-5 TRBV7-6 . .
TGCGCCAGCAGCCCCGGGGGGCGGAACACTGAAGCTTTCTTT CASSPGGRNTEAFF TRBJ1-1 TRBV5-1 . .
TGCGCCAGCTCACAGGGGAGAGATACGCAGTATTTT CASSQGRDTQYF TRBJ2-3 TRBV10-1 TRBD1 .
TGTGCCAGCAGCGTCGAGGGGGGCAACGGACAGCCCCAGCATTTT CASSVEGGNGQPQHF TRBJ1-5 TRBV2 . .
TGTGCCAGCAGCTGGGGGGGAGCCGGGGAGCTGTTTTTT CASSWGGAGELFF TRBJ2-2 TRBV13 TRBD2 .
TGTGCCAGTAGTATAGGGCGAGCTTCTGGAAACACCATATATTTT CASSIGRASGNTIYF TRBJ1-3 TRBV19 . .
TGTGCCAGCAGCCAAGATTTGACCATTCCGGGCACCGGGGAGCTGTTTTTT CASSQDLTIPGTGELFF TRBJ2-2 TRBV14 . once
TGTGCCAGCAGCTTTTGGGGGGCGAGTAATTCACCCCTCCACTTT CASSFWGASNSPLHF TRBJ1-6 TRBV5-6 . .
TGTGCCAGCAGCTTGGGACACACCCTTAGCGGGGGATACAATGAGCAGTTCTTC CASSLGHTLSGGYNEQFF TRBJ2-1 TRBV5-4 TRBD2 .
TGTGCCAGCAGCCCACAGACTAGCGTATCCTACGAGCAGTACTTC CASSPQTSVSYEQYF TRBJ2-7 TRBV7-2 TRBD2 few
TGTGCCAGCAGCTCGATCTATGGTGGTAGAGGGCAAAACACTGAAGCTTTCTTT CASSSIYGGRGQNTEAFF TRBJ1-1 TRBV11-1 . .
TGTGCCAGCAGTTACTACAGGGAGAGGAATGCCTACACCTTC CASSYYRERNAYTF TRBJ1-2 TRBV6-7 . .
TGTGCCAGCAGCCTTTACCGGCGCGAAAAACTGTTTTTT CASSLYRREKLFF TRBJ1-4 TRBV7-2 . .